A single sample gave rise to the 22 T cell receptor beta chains below, sequenced in a study of OX40 agonist ivuxolimab in advanced cancers. Clones were read by immunoSEQ multiplex PCR, and TCRdb kept only the in-frame ones, dropping some. The profile shows approximately 33,000 clones, 75% to 90% of them singletons. Here the sequenced sample was CD4+ or CD8+ T cells sorted from blood, taken in a trial of the OX40 agonist ivuxolimab. All receptors come from an adult with an advanced solid tumor such as melanoma, head and neck, liver or kidney cancer.

The chain couples TRBV7-8 to TRBJ2-1, with TRBD2 matching over 13 bases. The CDR3 length is 17 residues. The germline V gene has CDR1 SGHVS and CDR2 FQNEAQ. V was clipped by 5 bases and J by 8 bases; unmatched bases: 12. CDR3 in DNA: TGTGCCAGCAGCCTTAAGAGGACTAGCGGGAGCATCTATGAGCAGTTCTTC. It translates to CASSLKRTSGSIYEQFF.

The chain has TRBV5-5 and TRBJ2-5; 7 bases match TRBD1. Trimming took 0 bases from V and 9 from J; bases not matched to a gene: 14. CDR3 length equals 16 residues. The germline V gene encodes CDR1 SGHKS and CDR2 YYEKEE (reference sequence). The CDR3 DNA follows: TGTGCCAGCAGCTTGGGGATGGGACAGAGCTTATCGGCCCAGTACTTC. The encoded protein is CASSLGMGQSLSAQYF.

The rearrangement joins TRBV4-3 to TRBJ1-2; TRBD1 agrees at 7 bases. Germline V CDR1 and CDR2: LGHNA, YSLEER. The V gene end was trimmed by 1 base and the J gene end by 8 bases; junction bases not matched to a gene: 4. The CDR3 consists of 13 residues. CDR3 nucleotides: TGCGCCAGCAGCCAAGGACAGGGAATCGGCTACACCTTC. Its protein product is CASSQGQGIGYTF.

The genes are TRBV7-9 and TRBJ2-7, with 8 bases fitting TRBD2. Germline trimming cut 9 bases from V and 5 bases from J; bases unmatched to any gene: 9. CDR1 and CDR2 (germline): SEHNR, FQNEAQ (reference sequence). The CDR3 has 13 amino acids. The DNA for the CDR3 is TGTGCCAGTCGACCCCGGGGGGGAAACGAGCAGTACTTC. Translation: CASRPRGGNEQYF.

This sequence joins TRBV9 and TRBJ2-7; maybe TRBD1 (5 bases). The CDR3 totals 15 residues. Germline values: CDR1 SGDLS, CDR2 YYNGEE. The V end was cut by 0 bases, the J end by 2 bases, with 12 bases between. The CDR3: CASSVGWGSTYEQYF. The CDR3 bases are TGTGCCAGCAGCGTAGGTTGGGGCAGTACCTACGAGCAGTACTTC.

This clone was seen once. The rearrangement uses TRBV5-4 and TRBJ2-3; 13 bases match TRBD2. Germline loops: CDR1 SGHNT, CDR2 YYREEE (reference sequence). J was trimmed by 2 bases and V by 4 bases; bases with no gene match: 7. The CDR3 is made up of 17 amino acids. CDR3 nucleotides: TGTGCCAGCAGCGACGGACTAGCGGGAGATCCCACAGATACGCAGTATTTT. This gives the protein CASSDGLAGDPTDTQYF.

The V and J genes are TRBV15 and TRBJ1-3; D gene ambiguous. The CDR3 sequence is 17 residues long. With 0 bases removed from V and 3 bases from J, the gap between germline ends came to 15 bases. The germline V gene encodes CDR1 LNHNV and CDR2 YYDKDF (reference sequence). This CDR3 reads CATSRDRLGSYGNTIYF. CDR3 nucleotides: TGTGCCACCAGCAGAGATCGGTTAGGGTCGTATGGAAACACCATATATTTT.

This rearrangement joins TRBV28 to TRBJ1-2; 7 nucleotides line up with TRBD1. Germline CDR1 and CDR2: MDHEN and SYDVKM. Trimming took 3 bases from V and 4 from J; bases not matched to a gene: 14. The CDR3 is made up of 17 amino acids. The CDR3 nucleotides read TGTGCCAGCAGTTTTAACGACCGGGACAGAGACTTCTATGGCTACACCTTC. Protein sequence: CASSFNDRDRDFYGYTF.

The chain carries TRBV27 and TRBJ2-7; 7 bases are shared with TRBD2. Per the germline V gene, CDR1 is MNHEY and CDR2 is SMNVEV (reference sequence). The J segment lost 1 base and the V segment lost 3 bases, leaving 3 bases of the junction unmatched. The CDR3 contains 14 residues. In DNA, the CDR3 is TGTGCCAGCAGTTTGGGGGGGGATTCCTACGAGCAGTACTTC. This translates into CASSLGGDSYEQYF.

The rearrangement links TRBV25-1 to TRBJ1-2; 8 bases line up with TRBD1. The CDR3 runs to 14 residues. The germline V gene encodes CDR1 MGHDK and CDR2 SYGVNS. The trim removed 8 bases at V and 4 bases at J, leaving 9 bases unmatched. CDR3 residues: CASWTGKYGYGYTF. CDR3 nucleotide sequence: TGTGCCAGCTGGACAGGGAAGTATGGCTATGGCTACACCTTC.

The rearrangement links TRBV27 to TRBJ2-1, with D possibly TRBD2 on 6 matching bases. Germline values: CDR1 MNHEY, CDR2 SMNVEV (reference sequence). This CDR3 has 14 residues. V was shortened by 2 bases and J by 8 bases, with 13 bases between the two germline ends. Here the CDR3 DNA reads TGTGCCAGCAGTTTAGGCGGGACTCCGCATGAGCAGTTCTTC. Its protein is CASSLGGTPHEQFF.

The gene calls are TRBV30 and TRBJ2-5; D is unresolved. The CDR3 runs to 14 residues. The germline V gene encodes CDR1 GTSNPN and CDR2 SVGIG (reference sequence). V dropped 0 bases and J dropped 2 bases, with 10 bases sitting between them. CDR3 DNA sequence: TGTGCCTGGAGTGTGGGTCTAGTTCAAGAGACCCAGTACTTC. Amino acid sequence: CAWSVGLVQETQYF.

The chain links TRBV11-2 to TRBJ1-3; D gene uncertain. The germline V gene has CDR1 SGHAT and CDR2 FQNNGV. The CDR3 spans 13 residues. V lost 1 base to trimming and J lost 15 bases, with 16 bases between them. The CDR3, as DNA: TGTGCCAGCAGCTTAGGAGACTCGGGCTCAGAATATTTT. As protein: CASSLGDSGSEYF.

This chain uses TRBV28 with TRBJ2-1, with D perhaps TRBD2 (5 bases). The CDR3 loop spans 13 amino acids. Between the trimmed V and J ends, which lost 10 bases and 2 bases, there was a span of 12 bases. Germline CDR1 MDHEN, CDR2 SYDVKM. In DNA, the CDR3 is TGTGCCACCGAGCGGAACCCCTACAATGAGCAGTTCTTC. Protein product: CATERNPYNEQFF.

The chain combines TRBV7-8 with TRBJ1-5; D is ambiguous. CDR1 SGHVS and CDR2 FQNEAQ come from the germline V gene. The CDR3 consists of 15 residues. V shed 2 bases and J shed 1 base, with 9 bases lying between them. This chain's CDR3 is CASSLISGSNQPQHF. The CDR3 DNA reads TGTGCCAGCAGCTTAATTTCAGGAAGCAATCAGCCCCAGCATTTT.

This clone occurred once. J is TRBJ2-5 and V is TRBV29-1; D not resolved. The CDR3 contains 12 residues. Germline assignment: CDR1 SQVTM and CDR2 ANQGSEA. V was shortened by 8 bases and J by 1 base, with 11 bases between the two germline ends. This chain's CDR3 is CSPKVSQETQYF. CDR3 nucleotide sequence: TGCAGCCCGAAGGTCAGCCAAGAGACCCAGTACTTC. The full variable domain, its missing parts supplied by reference TRBV29-1 and TRBJ2-5, is SAVISQKPSRDICQRGTSLTIQCQVDSQVTMMFWYRQQPGQSLTLIATANQGSEATYESGFVIDKFPISRPNLTFSTLTVSNMSPEDSSIYLCSPKVSQETQYFGPGTRLLVL.

The chain employs TRBV5-4 and TRBJ2-7, with D maybe TRBD2 (5 bases). The CDR3 sequence is 12 residues long. Germline CDR1 reads SGHNT; CDR2 reads YYREEE (reference sequence). The V gene lost 1 base and the J gene lost 6 bases, with 8 bases spanning the gap. In nucleotides, the CDR3 is TGTGCCAGCAGCTTGATGGGGAGCGAGCAGTACTTC. It yields the protein CASSLMGSEQYF. Drawing the rest from reference TRBV5-4 and TRBJ2-7, the complete variable domain is ETGVTQSPTHLIKTRGQQVTLRCSSQSGHNTVSWYQQALGQGPQFIFQYYREEENGRGNFPPRFSGLQFPNYSSELNVNALELDDSALYLCASSLMGSEQYFGPGTRLTVT.

The chain links TRBV30 to TRBJ2-5; TRBD1 agrees at 9 bases. V lost 2 bases, J lost 2 bases, and 6 bases stayed unmatched. CDR3 size: 15 residues. Germline V gives CDR1 GTSNPN, CDR2 SVGIG (reference sequence). CDR3 protein: CAWSTGGFEQETQYF. As DNA, the CDR3 is TGTGCCTGGAGTACAGGGGGCTTTGAACAAGAGACCCAGTACTTC.

The chain combines TRBV7-9 with TRBJ1-5; tentative D call: TRBD1 (6 bases). The CDR3 is 13 residues long. Trimming took off 5 bases at V and 5 bases at J, with 10 bases between the two ends. From germline, CDR1 is SEHNR and CDR2 FQNEAQ (reference sequence). In DNA, the CDR3 is TGTGCCAGCAGCCCAGGGGATTATCAGCCCCAGCATTTT. This codes for CASSPGDYQPQHF.

The rearrangement uses TRBV15 and TRBJ1-5; D uncertain. The CDR3 is 15 residues long. With 0 bases removed from V and 4 bases from J, the gap between germline ends came to 10 bases. CDR1 and CDR2 from the germline V gene are LNHNV and YYDKDF (reference sequence). The DNA of the CDR3 is TGTGCCACCAGCAGAGATCTCCAGGCAAATCAGCCCCAGCATTTT. Translating gives CATSRDLQANQPQHF.

For the CDR3, the DNA is TGTGCCAGCAGTTACAGGACAGGGGAGGTTGACGAGCAGTACTTC. Its protein product is CASSYRTGEVDEQYF. The V gene is TRBV6-6, the J gene TRBJ2-7; 9 positions agree with TRBD1. The length of the CDR3 is 15 residues. Per the germline V gene, CDR1 is MNHNY and CDR2 is SVGAGI (reference sequence). V lost 2 bases to trimming and J lost 5 bases; unmatched junction nucleotides: 7.

This clone was picked up one time. The genes are TRBV19 and TRBJ2-3; no clear D. This CDR3 region has 15 residues. Deletions cut 6 bases from V and 5 bases from J, with 18 bases between. Germline-derived CDR1 and CDR2 are LNHDA and SQIVND (reference sequence). CDR3 amino acids: CASSSALQQQDTQYF. The DNA of the CDR3 is TGTGCCAGTAGCTCGGCTCTCCAACAGCAAGATACGCAGTATTTT.